The 6 T cell receptor beta chains reported below all come from one sample, sequenced in a study of PD-1 blockade in classical Hodgkin lymphoma. After autologous stem cell transplantation all patients relapsed, and prior brentuximab vedotin exposure differed between cohorts. Assay: immunoSEQ multiplex PCR; the TCRdb copy retains only in-frame clones and omits some. Of nearly 100,000 clones in the sample, approximately 88% were seen once. Sequencing was performed on peripheral blood mononuclear cells (PBMCs), taken at baseline. Every receptor here comes from a human donor with classical Hodgkin lymphoma.

This clone was detected a few times. Compared with germline, one end of the junction differs, possibly owing to a read error. The chain carries TRBV13 and TRBJ2-7; TRBD1 is a possible D gene (5 bases). The CDR3 runs to 12 residues. The germline CDR1 and CDR2 sequences are PRHDT and FYEKMQ (reference sequence). The CDR3 sequence: CASSSAGYEQHF. CDR3 coding DNA: TGTGCCAGCAGCTCCGCAGGGTACGAGCAGCACTTC.

This chain joins TRBV7-2 and TRBJ1-1; 10 bases align to TRBD1. The CDR3 length is 13 residues. With V trimmed by 8 bases and J by 4 bases, 4 bases remained unmatched. CDR1 is SGHTA and CDR2 is FQGNSA in the germline V gene. The CDR3 region is CASSDRGGTEAFF. CDR3 bases: TGTGCCAGCTCGGACAGGGGGGGCACTGAAGCTTTCTTT.

This chain uses TRBV28 with TRBJ1-1; D is unresolved. The CDR3 is 14 amino acids. CDR1 and CDR2 from the germline V gene are MDHEN and SYDVKM. V gave up 5 bases and J gave up 1 base, with 11 bases separating them. This CDR3 is CASSPLRRNTEAFF. The CDR3 DNA follows: TGTGCCAGCAGTCCTCTTAGGAGGAACACTGAAGCTTTCTTT.

This chain connects TRBV10-3 to TRBJ2-7; either TRBD1 or TRBD2 may fit D (5 bases each). The V gene lost 2 bases and the J gene lost 6 bases, with 26 bases spanning the gap. Germline assignment: CDR1 ENHRY and CDR2 SYGVKD. The CDR3 has 18 residues. The DNA of the CDR3 is TGTGCCATCAGTGAGCCGAGTGGGCCCCTGGCAGGGAGAGTCGAGCAGTACTTC. Its protein is CAISEPSGPLAGRVEQYF.

The J gene is TRBJ2-1, the V gene TRBV9, with 8 nucleotides matching TRBD2. Germline CDR1 is SGDLS and CDR2 is YYNGEE. The V segment lost 4 bases and the J segment 3 bases; nucleotides outside the gene matches: 9. The CDR3 contains 16 residues. CDR3 sequence: CASSLTASGGYNEQFF. CDR3 DNA sequence: TGTGCCAGCAGCTTAACCGCCAGCGGGGGCTACAATGAGCAGTTCTTC.

This clone came up many times. The V and J genes are TRBV11-3 and TRBJ2-2, with a possible D match to TRBD2 (6 bases). The germline V and J ends were trimmed by 1 base and 5 bases, with 14 bases remaining between them. The germline V gene encodes CDR1 SGHNT and CDR2 YENEEA. CDR3 length: 16 amino acids. The CDR3 sequence is CASSLVGGTRTGELFF. The CDR3 nucleotides are TGTGCCAGCAGCTTAGTCGGCGGGACCAGGACCGGGGAGCTGTTTTTT. The complete variable domain, with remaining parts taken from reference TRBV11-3 and TRBJ2-2, reads EAGVVQSPRYKIIEKKQPVAFWCNPISGHNTLYWYLQNLGQGPELLIRYENEEAVDDSQLPKDRFSAERLKGVDSTLKIQPAELGDSAVYLCASSLVGGTRTGELFFGEGSRLTVL.